This paragraph reports one TCR beta chain. The sample comes from a study of blood T cells in healthy people across ages. Primed by a sample-barcoded 5' primer and a J-beta primer mix, a second PCR proceeded for about 6 to 12 cycles. Each of the cDNA molecules was tagged by a template-switch adaptor with 12 random nucleotides. TCRdb reprocessed the 5' RACE reads with MiXCR, giving one entry per CDR3 protein. Altogether around 500,000 distinct CDR3 sequences are present, roughly a quarter being singletons, with the ten largest covering about 3.3%. V lost 7 bases, J lost 4 bases, and 5 bases stayed unmatched. Germline V gene data show CDR1 as KGHSH and CDR2 as LQKENI. This CDR3 contains 14 residues. These data were also reused for a study on T cells of mothers and their children.

This receptor was taken from a boy aged 2-9 years in good health. This rearrangement joins TRBV18 to TRBJ2-1, with 9 positions matching TRBD1. Specimen: blood. The CDR3 bases are TGTGCCAGCTGGCCGGGACAGGGTTACAATGAGCAGTTCTTC. Protein sequence: CASWPGQGYNEQFF.